Shown below are 23 T cell receptor beta chains from a single sample sequenced in a study of shared clonotypes between healthy human individuals. This table comes from immunoSEQ multiplex PCR, and its TCRdb copy is limited to in-frame clones, with some not included. This sample yields nearly 1,000,000 clones, of which over 75% are seen a single time; about 1.5% belongs to the top ten. Sequences were obtained from memory CD4+ T cells sorted from blood. As for subset: CD45RA-negative fraction. Receptors originate from a man between 18 and 35 years old in good health.

The chain carries TRBV5-4 and TRBJ2-2; weak D call: TRBD1 (6 bases). CDR3 length: 15 amino acids. Germline V lookup: CDR1 SGHNT, CDR2 YYREEE (reference sequence). Trimming removed 2 bases from V and 0 bases from J, with 8 bases in between. This chain's CDR3 is CASSFGQSNTGELFF. The DNA for the CDR3 is TGTGCCAGCAGCTTCGGACAGTCGAACACCGGGGAGCTGTTTTTT.

Only a few counts were recorded for this clone. The CDR3 spells CASSINLAGGGYNEQFF. For the CDR3, the DNA is TGTGCCAGCAGCATAAACCTAGCGGGAGGGGGCTACAATGAGCAGTTCTTC. The rearrangement joins TRBV7-9 to TRBJ2-1; TRBD2 matches 12 bases. V shed 5 bases and J 3 bases; nucleotides not matched to a gene: 8. The CDR3 contains 17 residues. Germline CDR1 SEHNR, CDR2 FQNEAQ (reference sequence). The full variable domain, rest sourced from reference TRBV7-9 and TRBJ2-1, is DTGVSQNPRHKITKRGQNVTFRCDPISEHNRLYWYRQTLGQGPEFLTYFQNEAQLEKSRLLSDRFSAERPKGSFSTLEIQRTEQGDSAMYLCASSINLAGGGYNEQFFGPGTRLTVL.

The rearrangement uses TRBV5-1 and TRBJ2-1; 7 positions agree with TRBD2. The CDR3 loop spans 14 amino acids. Trimming removed 1 base from V and 3 bases from J; junction bases left unmatched: 1. Germline V gives CDR1 SGHRS, CDR2 YFSETQ. This CDR3 reads CASSLRTSYNEQFF. CDR3 DNA: TGCGCCAGCAGCTTGCGGACTAGCTACAATGAGCAGTTCTTC.

V is TRBV5-1 and J is TRBJ2-2; the D gene could be TRBD1 or TRBD2 (5 bases each). The CDR3 covers 15 residues. V shed 7 bases and J shed 2 bases, with 15 bases lying between them. CDR1 is SGHRS, CDR2 YFSETQ, per germline. The CDR3 reads CASARDGINTGELFF. Here the CDR3 DNA reads TGCGCCAGCGCCAGGGACGGCATAAACACCGGGGAGCTGTTTTTT.

This chain uses TRBV5-4 with TRBJ1-2, with TRBD1 matching over 7 bases. This CDR3 is built from 14 residues. Trimming took 4 bases from V and 2 from J; bases not matched to a gene: 5. CDR1 is SGHNT and CDR2 is YYREEE in the germline V gene (reference sequence). CDR3 sequence: CASSEPGGNYGYTF. The CDR3 DNA is TGTGCCAGCAGCGAACCAGGGGGGAACTATGGCTACACCTTC.

The rearrangement links TRBV10-1 to TRBJ1-3; D is undetermined. Between the trimmed V and J ends, which lost 0 bases and 5 bases, there was a span of 2 bases. This CDR3 comprises 12 residues. Germline CDR1 and CDR2: WNHNN and SYGVQD (reference sequence). The CDR3 region is CASSESRNTIYF. CDR3 coding DNA: TGCGCCAGCAGTGAGTCAAGAAACACCATATATTTT.

V usage is TRBV2 and J usage is TRBJ1-6; D is undetermined. The CDR3 sequence is 14 residues long. Trimming left V 2 bases short and J 11 bases short, with 13 bases between. Germline CDR1 reads SNHLY; CDR2 reads FYNNEI. The CDR3 loop is CASSERTADTPLHF. CDR3 in DNA: TGTGCCAGCAGTGAACGGACGGCTGATACACCCCTCCACTTT.

This clone was picked up one time. V is TRBV27 and J is TRBJ2-7, with D tentatively TRBD1 (6 bases). Germline V lookup: CDR1 MNHEY, CDR2 SMNVEV (reference sequence). The V end was cut by 1 base, the J end by 0 bases, with 10 bases between. The CDR3 extends over 15 amino acids. The CDR3 is CASSLFGDISYEQYF. For the CDR3, the DNA is TGTGCCAGCAGTTTATTCGGGGACATCTCCTACGAGCAGTACTTC.

In nucleotides, the CDR3 is TGTGCCTGTACCCAAGACAGGACTAGCGGGAGTACCGGGGAGCTGTTTTTT. Translation gives CACTQDRTSGSTGELFF. The chain combines TRBV30 with TRBJ2-2, with 13 bases fitting TRBD2. CDR1 GTSNPN and CDR2 SVGIG come from the germline V gene (reference sequence). The CDR3 covers 17 residues. The V gene end was trimmed by 6 bases and the J gene end by 5 bases; junction bases not matched to a gene: 12.

This clone was detected a few times. The rearrangement joins TRBV28 to TRBJ1-3; D remains ambiguous. Trimming took 5 bases from V and 0 from J, leaving 11 bases between them. This CDR3 contains 15 residues. Germline CDR1 reads MDHEN; CDR2 reads SYDVKM. The CDR3 is CASSSGPSSGNTIYF. As DNA, the CDR3 is TGTGCCAGCAGTAGCGGGCCAAGCTCTGGAAACACCATATATTTT.

The gene calls are TRBV9 and TRBJ1-5, with D uncertain. V was pared by 2 bases and J by 2 bases, with 11 bases between. The CDR3 covers 15 residues. Germline loops: CDR1 SGDLS, CDR2 YYNGEE. In DNA, the CDR3 is TGTGCCAGCAGCGTGGGCCTCCAAGGCAATCAGCCCCAGCATTTT. Translation gives CASSVGLQGNQPQHF.

The chain couples TRBV4-2 to TRBJ2-6; no definite D call. The CDR3 has 20 residues. Germline values: CDR1 LGHNA, CDR2 YNFKEQ. Trimming left V 0 bases short and J 0 bases short, with 18 bases between. The CDR3 is CASSQDFRRRPTSGANVLTF. The CDR3 bases are TGTGCCAGCAGCCAAGATTTCCGACGACGGCCAACCTCTGGGGCCAACGTCCTGACTTTC.

This chain connects TRBV19 to TRBJ1-5; TRBD1 aligns across 7 bases. V was clipped by 10 bases and J by 5 bases; unmatched bases: 8. From germline, CDR1 is LNHDA and CDR2 SQIVND (reference sequence). The CDR3 contains 13 residues. This chain's CDR3 is CATATGSYQPQHF. The CDR3 DNA is TGTGCCACTGCGACAGGGTCGTATCAGCCCCAGCATTTT.

This clone was observed a single time. The V call is TRBV28, the J call TRBJ1-5, with D perhaps matching TRBD1 (6 bases). The V gene lost 2 bases and the J gene lost 3 bases, with 11 bases spanning the gap. CDR3 length equals 15 residues. CDR1 is MDHEN and CDR2 is SYDVKM in the germline V gene. CDR3 nucleotides: TGTGCCAGCAGTTTAAGTGACAGGCACAATCAGCCCCAGCATTTT. Translating gives CASSLSDRHNQPQHF.

V is TRBV11-2 and J is TRBJ2-7, with 7 nucleotides matching TRBD1. The CDR3 has 15 residues. Germline V gene sequence: CDR1 SGHAT, CDR2 FQNNGV. J gave up 3 bases and V 0 bases, and 5 bases lay outside the gene matches. The CDR3 is CASSLDRQGIYEQYF. The CDR3, as DNA: TGTGCCAGCAGCTTAGATAGACAGGGAATCTACGAGCAGTACTTC. Variable domain in full (rest from reference TRBV11-2 and TRBJ2-7): EAGVAQSPRYKIIEKRQSVAFWCNPISGHATLYWYQQILGQGPKLLIQFQNNGVVDDSQLPKDRFSAERLKGVDSTLKIQPAKLEDSAVYLCASSLDRQGIYEQYFGPGTRLTVT.

The J gene is TRBJ1-4, the V gene TRBV11-2, with TRBD1 matching 10 bases. With 1 base clipped from V and 6 bases from J, the junction kept 8 bases outside the gene matches. Germline lookup yields CDR1 SGHAT and CDR2 FQNNGV. CDR3 length equals 17 residues. The CDR3 DNA reads as TGTGCCAGCAGCTTAGGGGGACAGGGGTACCGCGATGAAAAACTGTTTTTT. This encodes CASSLGGQGYRDEKLFF. Looking up the rest from reference TRBV11-2 and TRBJ1-4 gives the full variable domain: EAGVAQSPRYKIIEKRQSVAFWCNPISGHATLYWYQQILGQGPKLLIQFQNNGVVDDSQLPKDRFSAERLKGVDSTLKIQPAKLEDSAVYLCASSLGGQGYRDEKLFFGSGTQLSVL.

This clone was detected a few times. The chain has TRBV30 and TRBJ2-1, with 8 bases that match TRBD2. The CDR3 spans 13 residues. CDR1 and CDR2 from the germline V gene are GTSNPN and SVGIG (reference sequence). Trimming removed 6 bases from V and 7 bases from J; junction bases left unmatched: 8. The CDR3 region is CACQRELWNEQFF. The CDR3 DNA reads TGTGCCTGCCAGCGGGAGCTTTGGAATGAGCAGTTCTTC. The complete variable domain, with remaining parts taken from reference TRBV30 and TRBJ2-1, reads SQTIHQWPATLVQPVGSPLSLECTVEGTSNPNLYWYRQAAGRGLQLLFYSVGIGQISSEVPQNLSASRPQDRQFILSSKKLLLSDSGFYLCACQRELWNEQFFGPGTRLTVL.

The J gene is TRBJ1-2, the V gene TRBV5-1; no definite D call. Between the trimmed V and J ends, which lost 3 bases and 4 bases, there was a span of 10 bases. Germline CDR1 SGHRS, CDR2 YFSETQ. There are 13 residues in the CDR3. The CDR3 loop reads CASSSARSYGYTF. The CDR3, as DNA: TGCGCCAGCAGCTCTGCACGCAGCTATGGCTACACCTTC.

This clone was observed a few times. The V gene is TRBV30, the J gene TRBJ2-3, with a tentative D call TRBD1 (6 bases). CDR1 is GTSNPN, CDR2 SVGIG, per germline (reference sequence). The CDR3 covers 15 residues. With 2 bases removed from V and 2 bases from J, the gap between germline ends came to 14 bases. CDR3 loop: CAWSTALGATDTQYF. The CDR3 DNA is TGTGCCTGGAGTACGGCCCTGGGGGCCACAGATACGCAGTATTTT.

The table lists this clone with a few counts. The chain recombines TRBV18 with TRBJ2-2, with D uncertain. V lost 5 bases to trimming and J lost 0 bases, with 13 bases between them. Germline V lookup: CDR1 KGHSH, CDR2 LQKENI. The CDR3 covers 16 residues. CDR3 in amino acids: CASSIRVFTNTGELFF. CDR3 DNA: TGTGCCAGCTCAATAAGGGTCTTTACGAACACCGGGGAGCTGTTTTTT.

In this sample, this clone turned up many times. The chain links TRBV5-1 to TRBJ2-1; possible D gene TRBD2, 6 bases. The germline V gene encodes CDR1 SGHRS and CDR2 YFSETQ. This CDR3 spans 15 amino acids. Trimming removed 7 bases from V and 5 bases from J, with 19 bases in between. The CDR3 here is CASSKGQRVDNEQFF. The CDR3 bases are TGCGCCAGCTCCAAAGGGCAGCGGGTAGACAATGAGCAGTTCTTC.

The V call is TRBV5-1, the J call TRBJ2-3; 7 bases align to TRBD1. Germline loops: CDR1 SGHRS, CDR2 YFSETQ. There are 14 residues in the CDR3. Germline trimming cut 4 bases from V and 9 bases from J; bases unmatched to any gene: 11. The CDR3 nucleotides are TGCGCCAGCAGCGTCGGGACAGAAGGGGACACGCAGTATTTT. As protein: CASSVGTEGDTQYF.

The rearrangement joins TRBV7-9 to TRBJ1-1; D is perhaps TRBD1 (6 bases). Germline V gene data show CDR1 as SEHNR and CDR2 as FQNEAQ (reference sequence). Trimming stripped 2 bases from V and 0 bases from J, with 10 bases between. This CDR3 comprises 15 residues. CDR3 DNA sequence: TGTGCCAGCAGCTTAACAGGGACCATGAACACTGAAGCTTTCTTT. It translates to CASSLTGTMNTEAFF.